A selection of T cell receptor beta chains follows, all from one sample in a study of T-cell reconstitution after alpha-beta-depleted transplantation in children. MiXCR, run by TCRdb on the PCR reads, gives a single entry per CDR3 protein. The data contain approximately 420,000 distinct CDR3 sequences, around 9.9% of them singletons. The source was PBMCs from the stem cell graft donor, collected from the stem cell graft. These receptor sequences come from a human donor who donated a stem cell graft to a child with acute myeloid leukemia. CDR3s include the opening cysteine and the closing phenylalanine or tryptophan. D genes are given only for firm matches. Only part of the rows carry a size: once, few, many, or a class if the clone is expanded.

J: TRBJ2-5
D: TRBD1
V: TRBV6-1
size: few
length: 13
DNA: TGTGCCAGCACCAAGACAGGGGTAGAGACCCAGTACTTC
CDR3: CASTKTGVETQYF

J: TRBJ2-1
D: -
V: TRBV7-6
size: -
length: 17
DNA: TGTGCCAGCAGCCCCCCGGGGGGCGGGAGCCCCTACAATGAGCAGTTCTTC
CDR3: CASSPPGGGSPYNEQFF

J: TRBJ2-7
D: TRBD1
V: TRBV15
size: few
length: 15
DNA: TGTGCCACCAGCAGAGATCTGGGACAGGGTTACGAGCAGTACTTC
CDR3: CATSRDLGQGYEQYF

J: TRBJ1-1
D: -
V: TRBV6-5
size: -
length: 11
DNA: TGTGCCAGCAGTTCACTTGCGGAAGCTTTCTTT
CDR3: CASSSLAEAFF

J: TRBJ2-3
D: TRBD1
V: TRBV5-1
size: few
length: 14
DNA: TGCGCCAGCAGCGAGGGACAGTACACAGATACGCAGTATTTT
CDR3: CASSEGQYTDTQYF

J: TRBJ2-1
D: TRBD2
V: TRBV7-9
size: -
length: 15
DNA: TGTGCCAGCAGCCCCTTAGCGGGAGGGAGGGGTGAGCAGTTCTTC
CDR3: CASSPLAGGRGEQFF

J: TRBJ2-2
D: -
V: TRBV15
size: -
length: 15
DNA: TGTGCCACCAGCAGAGAGCCAGGGTCGGCCGGGGAGCTGTTTTTT
CDR3: CATSREPGSAGELFF

J: TRBJ2-1
D: -
V: TRBV12-3/TRBV12-4
size: -
length: 15
DNA: TGTGCCAGCAGTTTAAATGCGGGGCTTTACAATGAGCAGTTCTTC
CDR3: CASSLNAGLYNEQFF

J: TRBJ2-3
D: -
V: TRBV7-9
size: few
length: 15
DNA: TGTGCCAGCAGCTCAGGGGTAACCCCCACAGATACGCAGTATTTT
CDR3: CASSSGVTPTDTQYF

J: TRBJ2-5
D: -
V: TRBV18
size: -
length: 15
DNA: TGTGCCAGCTCACCACCCGGGACAAAGGAAGAGACCCAGTACTTC
CDR3: CASSPPGTKEETQYF

J: TRBJ2-5
D: TRBD1
V: TRBV29-1
size: -
length: 16
DNA: TGCAGCGTTGAAGATCTAGGACAGGGGGCGGGAGAGACCCAGTACTTC
CDR3: CSVEDLGQGAGETQYF

J: TRBJ1-5
D: -
V: TRBV7-8
size: few
length: 16
DNA: TGTGCCAGCAGCTTAAAGGGACGGGCGGTCAATCAGCCCCAGCATTTT
CDR3: CASSLKGRAVNQPQHF

J: TRBJ1-1
D: -
V: TRBV20-1
size: few
length: 14
DNA: TGCAGTGCTAGGGCCGGGACGGTGAACACTGAAGCTTTCTTT
CDR3: CSARAGTVNTEAFF

J: TRBJ2-1
D: TRBD1
V: TRBV7-9
size: few
length: 13
DNA: TGTGCCAGCAGCGGTACAGGGGAAAATGAGCAGTTCTTC
CDR3: CASSGTGENEQFF

J: TRBJ2-5
D: -
V: TRBV20-1
size: few
length: 14
DNA: TGCAGTGCTAGAGTTGTGAGGGGTATGGAGACCCAGTACTTC
CDR3: CSARVVRGMETQYF

J: TRBJ2-3
D: TRBD1
V: TRBV27
size: many
length: 13
DNA: TGTGCCAGCAGCTGGACAGGGTTTGAGGCGCAGTATTTT
CDR3: CASSWTGFEAQYF

J: TRBJ2-2
D: -
V: TRBV6-6
size: -
length: 12
DNA: TGTGCCAGCAGTTACCGGGTTGGTGAGCTGTTTTTT
CDR3: CASSYRVGELFF

J: TRBJ1-2
D: -
V: TRBV29-1
size: many
length: 15
DNA: TGCAGCGTTTCAACAGGGATGGACTCTAACTATGGCTACACCTTC
CDR3: CSVSTGMDSNYGYTF

J: TRBJ2-5
D: -
V: TRBV19
size: -
length: 12
DNA: TGTGCCAGTAGTTTGAAGGAGGGGACCCAGTACTTC
CDR3: CASSLKEGTQYF

J: TRBJ2-2
D: TRBD1
V: TRBV9
size: -
length: 16
DNA: TGTGCCAGCAGCGGAGCCACCGGGACAGGCCCGTGGGAGCTGTTTTTT
CDR3: CASSGATGTGPWELFF

J: TRBJ2-5
D: -
V: TRBV29-1
size: few
length: 15
DNA: TGCAGCGTGGGAGAGCGGGGACAGGCCCGAGAGACCCAGTACTTC
CDR3: CSVGERGQARETQYF

J: TRBJ2-7
D: -
V: TRBV7-9
size: many
length: 14
DNA: TGTGCCAGCAGCTTGGCCCGAGGGGTTGACGAGCAGTACTTC
CDR3: CASSLARGVDEQYF

J: TRBJ2-5
D: -
V: TRBV5-1
size: -
length: 13
DNA: TGCGCCAGCAGCGCCGGGGAGAAAGAGACCCAGTACTTC
CDR3: CASSAGEKETQYF

J: TRBJ1-5
D: -
V: TRBV2
size: few
length: 14
DNA: TGTGCCAGCAGTGGTGAAGGGAGCAATCAGCCCCAGCATTTT
CDR3: CASSGEGSNQPQHF

J: TRBJ2-7
D: TRBD1
V: TRBV11-2
size: few
length: 15
DNA: TGTGCCAGCAGCCGGCAGGGGGTAGGGGGCTACGAGCAGTACTTC
CDR3: CASSRQGVGGYEQYF

J: TRBJ2-7
D: -
V: TRBV20-1
size: -
length: 14
DNA: TGCAGTGCTAGAGGGGCACAGAGCTCCTACGAGCAGTACTTC
CDR3: CSARGAQSSYEQYF

J: TRBJ2-5
D: -
V: TRBV20-1
size: few
length: 12
DNA: TGCAGTGCGAGAGCGGAGACGAAGACCCAGTACTTC
CDR3: CSARAETKTQYF

J: TRBJ2-2
D: -
V: TRBV12-3/TRBV12-4
size: -
length: 16
DNA: TGTGCCAGCAGGCCAAATATTCCGGGACCAACCGGGGAGCTGTTTTTT
CDR3: CASRPNIPGPTGELFF

J: TRBJ2-1
D: -
V: TRBV20-1
size: few
length: 14
DNA: TGCAGTGCTAGACGCGTAAGCTCCTACAATGAGCAGTTCTTC
CDR3: CSARRVSSYNEQFF

J: TRBJ1-5
D: TRBD1
V: TRBV12-3/TRBV12-4
size: -
length: 18
DNA: TGTGCCAGCAGTGCCGACAGGGACTTCCCGTTAAGCAATCAGCCCCAGCATTTT
CDR3: CASSADRDFPLSNQPQHF

J: TRBJ2-5
D: -
V: TRBV7-2
size: -
length: 13
DNA: TGTGCCAGCAGCTTAATTAGACAAGAGACCCAGTACTTC
CDR3: CASSLIRQETQYF

J: TRBJ2-3
D: -
V: TRBV24-1
size: -
length: 13
DNA: TGTGCCACCAGTGACCCGGACCGAGATACGCAGTATTTT
CDR3: CATSDPDRDTQYF

J: TRBJ2-1
D: TRBD2
V: TRBV6-5
size: many
length: 15
DNA: TGTGCCAGCAGCCCCCCCGCGGGAGGGTTAAATGAGCAGTTCTTC
CDR3: CASSPPAGGLNEQFF

J: TRBJ2-2
D: -
V: TRBV11-1
size: many
length: 15
DNA: TGTGCCAGCAGTCCCTCCGGGACCCTCACCGGGGAGCTGTTTTTT
CDR3: CASSPSGTLTGELFF

J: TRBJ2-3
D: -
V: TRBV10-1
size: -
length: 15
DNA: TGCGCCAGCAGTGAGCCACAGGGTAGCACAGATACGCAGTATTTT
CDR3: CASSEPQGSTDTQYF

J: TRBJ2-1
D: TRBD1
V: TRBV7-9
size: many
length: 13
DNA: TGTGCCAGCAATGGACAGGGGTTGAATGAGCAGTTCTTC
CDR3: CASNGQGLNEQFF

J: TRBJ2-2
D: TRBD1
V: TRBV6-2/TRBV6-3
size: few
length: 16
DNA: TGTGCCAGCACCCTCAGGGGGCTGGTGAACACCGGGGAGCTGTTTTTT
CDR3: CASTLRGLVNTGELFF

J: TRBJ2-1
D: -
V: TRBV7-2
size: -
length: 13
DNA: TGTGCCAGCAGCTTTCCCGTCGACAATGAGCAGTTCTTC
CDR3: CASSFPVDNEQFF

J: TRBJ2-7
D: TRBD2
V: TRBV5-1
size: many
length: 15
DNA: TGTGCCAGCAGCTTGGGGCTAGCGGGTTCCTACGAGCAGTACTTC
CDR3: CASSLGLAGSYEQYF

J: TRBJ2-3
D: -
V: TRBV20-1
size: -
length: 14
DNA: TGCAGTGCTAGTTGGCAGCCATTCACAGATACGCAGTATTTT
CDR3: CSASWQPFTDTQYF

J: TRBJ2-7
D: -
V: TRBV10-3
size: many
length: 15
DNA: TGTGCCATCAGTGAGAGGTGGGAGCCGACCTACGAGCAGTACTTC
CDR3: CAISERWEPTYEQYF

J: TRBJ2-1
D: TRBD2
V: TRBV5-1
size: -
length: 15
DNA: TGCGCCAGCAGCTTACTAGCGGAGATTTCGGGTGAGCAGTTCTTC
CDR3: CASSLLAEISGEQFF

J: TRBJ2-2
D: -
V: TRBV5-1
size: few
length: 17
DNA: TGCGCCAGCAGCCCCAAGGGAGCGGAGCACATCACCGGGGAGCTGTTTTTT
CDR3: CASSPKGAEHITGELFF